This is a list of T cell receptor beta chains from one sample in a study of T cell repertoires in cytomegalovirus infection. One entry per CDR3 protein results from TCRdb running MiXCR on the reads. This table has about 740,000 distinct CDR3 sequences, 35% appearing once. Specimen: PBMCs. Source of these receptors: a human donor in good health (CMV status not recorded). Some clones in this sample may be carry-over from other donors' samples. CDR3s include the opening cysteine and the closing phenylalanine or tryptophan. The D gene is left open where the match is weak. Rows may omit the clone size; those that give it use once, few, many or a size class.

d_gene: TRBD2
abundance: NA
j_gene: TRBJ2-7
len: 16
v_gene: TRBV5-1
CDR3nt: TGCGCCAGCAGCCCTCGGACTAGCGGGAGTCACAACGAGCAGTACTTC
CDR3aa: CASSPRTSGSHNEQYF

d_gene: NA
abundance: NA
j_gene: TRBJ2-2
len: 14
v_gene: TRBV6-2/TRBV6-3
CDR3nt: TGTGCCAGCAGTTTGGGGGAGATGGACGGGGAGCTGTTTTTT
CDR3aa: CASSLGEMDGELFF

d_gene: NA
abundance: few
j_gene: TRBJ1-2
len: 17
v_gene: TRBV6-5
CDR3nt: TGTGCCAGCAGTTACCACGCGGGCAGGGCAGACGGTTATGGCTACACCTTC
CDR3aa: CASSYHAGRADGYGYTF

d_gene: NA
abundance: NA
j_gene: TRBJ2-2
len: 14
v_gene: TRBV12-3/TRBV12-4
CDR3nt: TGTGCCAGCGCAACAGGTCCGAACACCGGGGAGCTGTTTTTT
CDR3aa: CASATGPNTGELFF

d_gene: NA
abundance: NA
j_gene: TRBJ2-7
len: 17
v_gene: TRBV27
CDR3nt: TGTGCCAGCAGTCCCGCGAACGGGAGACAGGGCTCCTACGAGCAGTACTTC
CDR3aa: CASSPANGRQGSYEQYF

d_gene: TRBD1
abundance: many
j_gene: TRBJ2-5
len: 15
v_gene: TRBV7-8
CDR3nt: TGTGCCAGCAGCATCCGGGACAGGAGCCAAGAGACCCAGTACTTC
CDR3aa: CASSIRDRSQETQYF

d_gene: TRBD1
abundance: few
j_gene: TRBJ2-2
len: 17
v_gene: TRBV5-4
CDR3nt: TGTGCCAGCAGCCTAGGACAGGGAAAGCCGAACACCGGGGAGCTGTTTTTT
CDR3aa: CASSLGQGKPNTGELFF

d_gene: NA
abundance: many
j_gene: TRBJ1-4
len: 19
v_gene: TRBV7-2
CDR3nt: TGTGCCAGCAGCTTCGCGAATCAGGGATGGTTGGGGGATAATGAAAAACTGTTTTTT
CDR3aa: CASSFANQGWLGDNEKLFF

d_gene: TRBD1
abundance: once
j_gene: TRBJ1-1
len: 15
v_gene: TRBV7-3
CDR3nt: TGTGCCAGCAGCTTGGACAGGGGGACGGCCACTGAAGCTTTCTTT
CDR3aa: CASSLDRGTATEAFF

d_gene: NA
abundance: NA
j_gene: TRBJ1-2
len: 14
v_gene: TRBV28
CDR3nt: TGTGCCAGCAGTTTAACCCGCGGGGCCTATGGCTACACCTTC
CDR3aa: CASSLTRGAYGYTF

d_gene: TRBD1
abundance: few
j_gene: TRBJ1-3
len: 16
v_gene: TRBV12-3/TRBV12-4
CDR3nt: TGTGCCAGCAACCAAGGGACAGGCTCCTCTGGAAACACCATATATTTT
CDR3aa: CASNQGTGSSGNTIYF

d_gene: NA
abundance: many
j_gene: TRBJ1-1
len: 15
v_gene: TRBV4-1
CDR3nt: TGCGCCAGCAGCCAAAGGGACACGGGAAATACTGAAGCTTTCTTT
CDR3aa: CASSQRDTGNTEAFF

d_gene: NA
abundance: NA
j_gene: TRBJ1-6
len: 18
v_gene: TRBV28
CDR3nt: TGTGCCAGCAGTTTAGACCGCCCTAGACGGCTGAATAATTCACCCCTCCACTTT
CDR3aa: CASSLDRPRRLNNSPLHF

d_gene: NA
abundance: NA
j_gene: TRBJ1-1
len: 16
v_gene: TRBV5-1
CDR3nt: TGCGCCAGCAGCTTGGGGGATTTTGGCATGAACACTGAAGCTTTCTTT
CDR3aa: CASSLGDFGMNTEAFF

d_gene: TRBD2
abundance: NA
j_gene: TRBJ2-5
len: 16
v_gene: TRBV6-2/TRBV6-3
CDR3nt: TGTGCCAGCATCCAAGGGACTAGCACCATACAAGAGACCCAGTACTTC
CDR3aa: CASIQGTSTIQETQYF

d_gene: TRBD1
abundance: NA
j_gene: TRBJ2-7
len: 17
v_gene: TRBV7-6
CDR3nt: TGTGCCAGCAGCGCTAGGTTCGGGCAGGGGGTTACCTACGAGCAGTACTTC
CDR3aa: CASSARFGQGVTYEQYF

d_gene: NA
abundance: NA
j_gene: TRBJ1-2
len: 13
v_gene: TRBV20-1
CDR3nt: TGCAGTGCTAGAGATATTAGGGACTATGGCTACACCTTC
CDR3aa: CSARDIRDYGYTF

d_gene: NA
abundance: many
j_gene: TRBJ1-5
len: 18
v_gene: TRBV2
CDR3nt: TGTGCCAGCAGTACCCCAGGGGACTTCCCGGATAGCAATCAGCCCCAGCATTTT
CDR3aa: CASSTPGDFPDSNQPQHF

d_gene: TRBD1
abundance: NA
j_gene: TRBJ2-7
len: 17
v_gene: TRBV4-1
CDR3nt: TGCGCCAGCAGCCATGACGGCGGACAGGGGGTTTACTACGAGCAGTACTTC
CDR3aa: CASSHDGGQGVYYEQYF

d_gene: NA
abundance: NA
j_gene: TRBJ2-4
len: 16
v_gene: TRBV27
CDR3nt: TGTGCCAGCAGTGACTTAGGATTTTCAGCCAAAAACATTCAGTACTTC
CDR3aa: CASSDLGFSAKNIQYF

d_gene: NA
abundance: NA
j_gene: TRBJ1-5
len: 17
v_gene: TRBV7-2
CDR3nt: TGCGCCAGCAGGCTGGGGGGGACGATGGTCGTCAATCAGCCCCAGCATTTT
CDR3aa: CASRLGGTMVVNQPQHF

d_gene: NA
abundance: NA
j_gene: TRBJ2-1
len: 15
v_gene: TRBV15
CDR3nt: TGTGCCACCAGCAGAGATGGGGTGGAGGGACTTGAGCAGTTCTTC
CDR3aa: CATSRDGVEGLEQFF

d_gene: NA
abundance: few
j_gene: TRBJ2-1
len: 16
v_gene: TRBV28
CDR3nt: TGTGCCAGCAGCCAAGGGGTGAGGGTCTGGTACAATGAGCAGTTCTTC
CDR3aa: CASSQGVRVWYNEQFF

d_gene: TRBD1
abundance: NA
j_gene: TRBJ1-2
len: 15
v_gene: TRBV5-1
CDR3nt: TGCGCCAGCAGCTTGGAAGGGGACAGGGCGTACGGCTACACCTTC
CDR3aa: CASSLEGDRAYGYTF

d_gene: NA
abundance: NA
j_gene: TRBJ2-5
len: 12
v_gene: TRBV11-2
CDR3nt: TGTGCCAGCAGCCCGTTCCGGGAGACCCAGTACTTC
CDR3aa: CASSPFRETQYF

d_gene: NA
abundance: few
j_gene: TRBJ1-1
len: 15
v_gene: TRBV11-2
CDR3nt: TGTGCCAGCAGCTTAGTTGGGCCCCCAAAAACTGAAGCTTTCTTT
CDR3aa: CASSLVGPPKTEAFF

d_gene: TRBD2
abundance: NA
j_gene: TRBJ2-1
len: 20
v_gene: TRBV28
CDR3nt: TGTGCCAGCAGCGCCCGACCAGGGACAGATTTAGCGGGAGGAGGGAATGAGCAGTTCTTC
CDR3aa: CASSARPGTDLAGGGNEQFF

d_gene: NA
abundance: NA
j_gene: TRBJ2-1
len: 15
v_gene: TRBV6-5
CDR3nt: TGTGCCAGCAGTTACTCGATTACCCGGGCCAATGAGCAGTTCTTC
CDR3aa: CASSYSITRANEQFF

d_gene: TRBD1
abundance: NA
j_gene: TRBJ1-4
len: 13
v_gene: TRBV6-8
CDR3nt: TGTGCCAGCAAGCAGGGGGCCTGGGAAAAACTGTTTTTT
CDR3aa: CASKQGAWEKLFF

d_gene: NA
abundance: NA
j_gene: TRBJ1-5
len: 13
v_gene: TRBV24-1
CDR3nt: TGTGCCACCAGTGGGAATCTGGGCCAGCCCCAGCATTTT
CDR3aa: CATSGNLGQPQHF